The TCR beta chain under discussion was sequenced for a study of blood T cell repertoires in COVID-19. The V gene end was trimmed by 7 bases and the J gene end by 13 bases; junction bases not matched to a gene: 16. Germline values: CDR1 MNHEY, CDR2 SMNVEV (reference sequence). The CDR3 consists of 14 residues. Produced via immunoSEQ multiplex PCR; TCRdb's table is partial and in-frame only. In the table there are 250,000 to 300,000 clones, about 88% of which are singletons. This clonotype was obtained from a man between 18 and 35 years old with active or convalescent COVID-19. The material sequenced was peripheral blood. The chain employs TRBV27 and TRBJ2-1; 7 bases are a match to TRBD2. This chain's CDR3 is CASTPMRGRGEQFF. Written as DNA, the CDR3 is TGTGCCAGCACCCCAATGCGGGGGAGAGGGGAACAGTTCTTC.